The sequence of this T cell receptor beta chain was determined in a study of blood T cell repertoires in COVID-19. This clone appeared a few times. As handled by the study authors: Cell counts per sample came from amplifying reference gene primers. Method: immunoSEQ multiplex PCR; TCRdb's copy keeps in-frame clones and lacks some. The V and J calls and the clone size are those of that table, but D and trimming were determined from the DNA. The table shows hundreds of thousands of clones, with around 87% occurring only once. The CDR3 extends over 14 amino acids. Trimming removed 2 bases from V and 7 bases from J, with 11 bases in between. In germline, CDR1 is MNHEY, CDR2 SVGAGI.

Sequencing was carried out using peripheral blood. The sequence was obtained from an older woman with COVID-19, enrolled during active disease. This chain joins TRBV6-5 and TRBJ2-2; D is unclear. CDR3 bases: TGTGCCAGCAGTTACCAACTAAGGAGCGGGGAGCTGTTTTTT. This gives the protein CASSYQLRSGELFF.